The 16 T cell receptor beta chains below all came from one sample that was sequenced in a study of vaccination effects on CD4 cells after COVID-19 (dated by TCRdb to 2022 to 2024). Receptor libraries were prepared by the immunoSEQ multiplex PCR assay. The table was pulled from immuneACCESS by TCRdb, which kept in-frame rearrangements only. Such tables lose some clones; where checked, under half of the loss comes from unresolved V genes, and the rest has no known cause. Across this sample there are more than 20,000 clones, with around 75% seen only once. Of the sample, roughly two fifths falls within the top ten clones. Their antigens are not known. In the ViraFEST assay, PBMC were stimulated with viral peptide pools, and antigen-specific CD4+ T cell clonotypes were then identified by expansion using TCR sequencing. After more than 9 days of culture, CD4+ T cells were isolated with the EasySep CD4+ T cell isolation kit. Convalescent patients had PCR-confirmed SARS-CoV-2 infection between March and December 2020, before Alpha, Beta and Delta variants emerged in the United States.

The sample was CD4+ T cells from PBMCs cultured with a peptide pool, taken before COVID-19 vaccination. These receptors all come from a human donor who had a prior SARS-CoV-2 infection.

The chain joins TRBV7-2 to TRBJ1-2, with 12 bases that match TRBD1. The CDR3 consists of 15 residues. Unmatched junction bases numbered 2, after V lost 5 bases and J lost 1 base. Germline-derived CDR1 and CDR2 are SGHTA and FQGNSA. This CDR3 reads CASSRDRGLNYGYTF. The CDR3 bases are TGTGCCAGCAGCCGGGACAGGGGGCTTAACTATGGCTACACCTTC.

This chain's CDR3 is CAWSAKRLAQYEQYF. Here the CDR3 DNA reads TGTGCCTGGAGTGCTAAACGACTAGCTCAATACGAGCAGTACTTC. This sequence joins TRBV30 and TRBJ2-7; 7 bases agree with TRBD2. The junction had 10 bases not matched to a gene; V was cut back by 1 base and J by 4 bases. CDR1 and CDR2 (germline): GTSNPN, SVGIG (reference sequence). This CDR3 is 15 amino acids long.

The V call is TRBV7-2, the J call TRBJ2-1; no firm D call. The germline V gene has CDR1 SGHTA and CDR2 FQGNSA. With 5 bases removed from V and 0 bases from J, the gap between germline ends came to 17 bases. The CDR3 extends over 17 amino acids. In nucleotides, the CDR3 is TGTGCCAGCAGCCTCCTAGGTGGCGGAAGCTCCTACAATGAGCAGTTCTTC. Amino acids: CASSLLGGGSSYNEQFF.

This rearrangement joins TRBV7-2 to TRBJ2-5, with 12 bases fitting TRBD2. The CDR3 totals 16 residues. After removal of 5 bases from V and 0 bases from J, the junction contained 4 bases not matched to a gene. Germline CDR1 reads SGHTA; CDR2 reads FQGNSA. Here the CDR3 reads CASSAGLAGNQETQYF. The CDR3 bases are TGTGCCAGCAGCGCCGGACTAGCGGGAAACCAAGAGACCCAGTACTTC. Variable domain in full (rest from reference TRBV7-2 and TRBJ2-5): GAGVSQSPSNKVTEKGKDVELRCDPISGHTALYWYRQSLGQGLEFLIYFQGNSAPDKSGLPSDRFSAERTGGSVSTLTIQRTQQEDSAVYLCASSAGLAGNQETQYFGPGTRLLVL.

This chain connects TRBV4-1 to TRBJ2-4, with TRBD2 matching over 8 bases. The CDR3 is made up of 16 amino acids. CDR1 MGHRA and CDR2 YSYEKL come from the germline V gene. Trimming cost V 3 bases and J 5 bases; bases outside gene matches: 9. The CDR3 nucleotides read TGCGCCAGCAGCCATCCAATACGGGGGGGTGAAAACATTCAGTACTTC. Its protein is CASSHPIRGGENIQYF.

This clone appeared once. V gene TRBV7-9 combines with J gene TRBJ2-3, with D unclear. This CDR3 is 14 amino acids long. V lost 1 base to trimming and J lost 2 bases, with 7 bases between them. From germline, CDR1 is SEHNR and CDR2 FQNEAQ (reference sequence). The CDR3 protein is CASSLGGITDTQYF. CDR3 nucleotide sequence: TGTGCCAGCAGCTTAGGAGGTATCACAGATACGCAGTATTTT.

This chain connects TRBV28 to TRBJ2-7; 11 bases map to TRBD1. The CDR3 length is 16 residues. Germline V CDR1 and CDR2: MDHEN, SYDVKM. The V and J ends lost 0 bases and 6 bases, in that order; junction bases with no gene match: 7. The CDR3 here is CASSLWSGTGGSEQYF. In nucleotides, the CDR3 is TGTGCCAGCAGTTTATGGTCCGGGACAGGGGGATCCGAGCAGTACTTC.

The V gene is TRBV6-5, the J gene TRBJ1-2; 11 bases align to TRBD1. V was pared by 2 bases and J by 5 bases, with 7 bases of the junction left unmatched. Germline values: CDR1 MNHEY, CDR2 SVGAGI. The CDR3 loop spans 16 amino acids. The CDR3 nucleotides read TGTGCCAGCAGTTACCTTAGGACAGGGGGCAGTTATGGCTACACCTTC. It translates to CASSYLRTGGSYGYTF.

The J gene is TRBJ2-6, the V gene TRBV2; D possibly corresponds to TRBD2 (5 bases). V lost 1 base and J 4 bases, leaving 11 bases between the germline ends. The length of the CDR3 is 16 residues. Germline values: CDR1 SNHLY, CDR2 FYNNEI. The DNA for the CDR3 is TGTGCCAGCAGTGAAGGTGTACGGGGAGGGGCCAACGTCCTGACTTTC. Translation gives CASSEGVRGGANVLTF.

J is TRBJ2-3 and V is TRBV7-2, with 7 bases lining up with TRBD1. Trimming took 3 bases from V and 9 from J; bases not matched to a gene: 15. Germline V gene lookup returns CDR1 SGHTA and CDR2 FQGNSA. The length of the CDR3 is 16 residues. CDR3 DNA sequence: TGTGCCAGCAGCTTCGTAGGGACAGACCCCGGGGCCACGCAGTATTTT. It encodes CASSFVGTDPGATQYF.

The chain employs TRBV28 and TRBJ1-2; a possible D gene is TRBD1 (6 bases). In germline, CDR1 is MDHEN, CDR2 SYDVKM. The CDR3 loop spans 16 amino acids. The ends were cut back, 6 bases at V and 4 bases at J, with 21 bases in the middle. The CDR3 is CASSPAGDLSFYGYTF. Here the CDR3 DNA reads TGTGCCAGCAGCCCGGCAGGGGACCTAAGTTTCTATGGCTACACCTTC.

V is TRBV19 and J is TRBJ1-5; D unclear. CDR3 length: 13 residues. Deletions cut 1 base from V and 5 bases from J, with 6 bases between. Per the germline V gene, CDR1 is LNHDA and CDR2 is SQIVND (reference sequence). Here the CDR3 reads CASSIAKHQPQHF. As DNA, the CDR3 is TGTGCCAGTAGTATAGCAAAACATCAGCCCCAGCATTTT. Supplemented by reference TRBV19 and TRBJ1-5, the full variable domain reads DGGITQSPKYLFRKEGQNVTLSCEQNLNHDAMYWYRQDPGQGLRLIYYSQIVNDFQKGDIAEGYSVSREKKESFPLTVTSAQKNPTAFYLCASSIAKHQPQHFGDGTRLSIL.

The chain has TRBV3-1 (or the pseudogene TRBV3-2) and TRBJ2-6, with 8 nucleotides matching TRBD1. V was clipped by 3 bases and J by 0 bases; unmatched bases: 13. There are 20 residues in the CDR3. Germline CDR1 is LGHDT and CDR2 is YNNKEL (reference sequence). CDR3: CASSQLFLGQGLSGANVLTF. The CDR3 DNA sequence: TGTGCCAGCAGCCAGCTCTTCCTCGGACAGGGCCTCTCTGGGGCCAACGTCCTGACTTTC.

The chain links TRBV5-6 to TRBJ1-5, with 8 bases matching TRBD1. The V gene end was trimmed by 4 bases and the J gene end by 2 bases; junction bases not matched to a gene: 8. CDR3 length: 16 amino acids. The germline V gene has CDR1 SGHDT and CDR2 YYEEEE. The CDR3: CASSPQGARGNQPQHF. For the CDR3, the DNA is TGTGCCAGCAGCCCCCAGGGGGCGCGGGGCAATCAGCCCCAGCATTTT. Using reference TRBV5-6 and TRBJ1-5 for the parts outside the CDR3, the full variable domain is DAGVTQSPTHLIKTRGQQVTLRCSPKSGHDTVSWYQQALGQGPQFIFQYYEEEERQRGNFPDRFSGHQFPNYSSELNVNALLLGDSALYLCASSPQGARGNQPQHFGDGTRLSIL.

The chain carries TRBV19 and TRBJ1-2; 7 bases are shared with TRBD1. Germline loops: CDR1 LNHDA, CDR2 SQIVND (reference sequence). V dropped 6 bases and J dropped 7; count of bases not matched to a gene: 8. There are 13 residues in the CDR3. The CDR3 is CASSLRQGGGYTF. CDR3 coding DNA: TGTGCCAGTAGCCTTCGGCAGGGGGGTGGCTACACCTTC.

This rearrangement joins TRBV7-8 to TRBJ2-6; 11 bases match TRBD2. This CDR3 is 18 amino acids long. Germline values: CDR1 SGHVS, CDR2 FQNEAQ. Unmatched junction bases numbered 1, after V lost 0 bases and J lost 0 bases. The CDR3, as DNA: TGTGCCAGCAGCTTAGCCGGGACTAGCGGCTCTGGGGCCAACGTCCTGACTTTC. Protein: CASSLAGTSGSGANVLTF.